The clone carrying this T cell receptor beta chain was observed a single time. This sample includes further DNA sequences coding for the same CDR3. The record originates from a study of shared clonotypes between healthy human individuals. Study-level information: The donor pool was made up of a couple of women and a few men aged 18 to 49. Every donor yielded three CD4 naive, three CD4 memory, two CD8 naive and one CD8 memory plate.

Sorted-subset replicate PCR reactions were performed with 200 ng DNA, corresponding to roughly 27,000 T cell genomes. Only in-frame clones appear in the TCRdb table, and some are missing; sequencing was by immunoSEQ multiplex PCR. The repertoire consists of 400,000 to 600,000 clones, with 95% to 96% occurring once and the leading ten covering under 0.065%. CDR1 SGHAT and CDR2 FQNNGV come from the germline V gene. This CDR3 has 13 residues. V dropped 1 base and J dropped 0 bases, with 3 bases sitting between them. The chain combines TRBV11-2 with TRBJ1-1, with D unclear. The TCR comes from a woman aged 30 to 39 in good health. The specimen sequenced was naive CD4+ T cells sorted from blood. Documented subset: CD45RA+ positively selected. The CDR3 loop is CASSLAVNTEAFF. The CDR3 DNA follows: TGTGCCAGCAGCTTAGCCGTGAACACTGAAGCTTTCTTT.